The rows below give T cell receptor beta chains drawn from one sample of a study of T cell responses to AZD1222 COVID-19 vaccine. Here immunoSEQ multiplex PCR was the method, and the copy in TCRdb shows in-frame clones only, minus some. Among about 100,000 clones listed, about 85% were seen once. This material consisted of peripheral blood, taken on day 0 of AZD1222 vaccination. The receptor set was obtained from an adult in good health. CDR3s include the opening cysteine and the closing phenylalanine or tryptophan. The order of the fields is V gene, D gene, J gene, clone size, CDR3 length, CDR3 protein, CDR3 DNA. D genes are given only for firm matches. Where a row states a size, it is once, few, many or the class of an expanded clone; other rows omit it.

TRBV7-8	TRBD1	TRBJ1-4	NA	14	CASSSQGAAEKLFF	TGTGCCAGCAGCTCACAGGGGGCTGCTGAAAAACTGTTTTTT
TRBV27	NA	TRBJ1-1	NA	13	CASSLSRRVEAFF	TGTGCCAGCAGTTTATCGAGGAGGGTTGAAGCTTTCTTT
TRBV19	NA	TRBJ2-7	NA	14	CASSIGLPPYEQYF	TGTGCCAGTAGTATAGGACTGCCCCCCTACGAGCAGTACTTC
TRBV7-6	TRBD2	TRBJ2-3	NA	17	CASSLGRPSGLVDTQYF	TGTGCCAGCAGCTTAGGAAGGCCTAGCGGGCTGGTAGATACGCAGTATTTT
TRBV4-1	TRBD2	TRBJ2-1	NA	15	CASSRAGANDNEQFF	TGCGCCAGCAGCCGAGCGGGAGCGAACGACAATGAGCAGTTCTTC
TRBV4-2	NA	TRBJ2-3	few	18	CASSQGHRIDLGTDTQYF	TGTGCCAGCAGCCAAGGACACCGGATTGACCTAGGCACAGATACGCAGTATTTT
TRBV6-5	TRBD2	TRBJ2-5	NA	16	CASSYTGTSGQETQYF	TGTGCCAGCAGTTACACCGGGACTAGCGGGCAAGAGACCCAGTACTTC
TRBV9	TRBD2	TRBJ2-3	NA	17	CASSVAPSSGSTDTQYF	TGTGCCAGCAGCGTGGCCCCCTCTAGCGGGAGCACAGATACGCAGTATTTT
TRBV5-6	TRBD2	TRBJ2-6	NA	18	CASSLTSGSWSGANVLTF	TGTGCCAGCAGCTTGACTAGCGGGAGTTGGTCTGGGGCCAACGTCCTGACTTTC
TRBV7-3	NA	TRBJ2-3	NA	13	CASSLHATDTQYF	TGTGCCAGCAGCTTACACGCCACAGATACGCAGTATTTT
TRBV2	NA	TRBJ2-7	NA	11	CASRASYEQYF	TGTGCCAGCAGGGCCTCCTACGAGCAGTACTTC
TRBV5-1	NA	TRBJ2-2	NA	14	CASSSSVGTGELFF	TGCGCCAGCAGCTCCTCTGTGGGGACCGGGGAGCTGTTTTTT
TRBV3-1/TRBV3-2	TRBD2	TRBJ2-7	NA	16	CASSPGTSGSSYEQYF	TGTGCCAGCAGCCCTGGGACTAGCGGGAGTTCCTACGAGCAGTACTTC
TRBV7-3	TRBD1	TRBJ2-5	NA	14	CASSQTGGKETQYF	TGTGCCAGCAGCCAGACAGGGGGCAAAGAGACCCAGTACTTC
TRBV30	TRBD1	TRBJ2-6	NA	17	CAWSPDRVSSGANVLTF	TGTGCCTGGAGTCCAGACAGGGTGAGCTCTGGGGCCAACGTCCTGACTTTC
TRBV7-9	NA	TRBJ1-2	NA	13	CASSSRTAYGYTF	TGTGCCAGCAGCTCACGGACAGCCTATGGCTACACCTTC
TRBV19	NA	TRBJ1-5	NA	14	CASSMRWVNQPQHF	TGTGCCAGTAGTATGAGGTGGGTTAATCAGCCCCAGCATTTT
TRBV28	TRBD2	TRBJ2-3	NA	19	CASTGSLAGGPNPPDTQYF	TGTGCCAGCACTGGTTCACTAGCGGGAGGGCCGAATCCTCCAGATACGCAGTATTTT
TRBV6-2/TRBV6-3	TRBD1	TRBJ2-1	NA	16	CASSYSKGAPRNEQFF	TGTGCCAGCAGTTACTCGAAGGGGGCGCCCCGGAATGAGCAGTTCTTC
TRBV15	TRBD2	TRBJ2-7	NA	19	CATSSPDRASGITGYEQYF	TGTGCCACCAGCAGCCCCGACCGGGCTAGCGGGATAACTGGCTACGAGCAGTACTTC
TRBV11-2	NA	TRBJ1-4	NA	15	CASSLGGQDSGKLFF	TGTGCCAGCAGCTTAGGCGGACAAGATTCCGGAAAACTGTTTTTT
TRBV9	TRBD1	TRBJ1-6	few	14	CASSEGTVNSPLHF	TGTGCCAGCAGCGAGGGGACAGTTAATTCACCCCTCCACTTT
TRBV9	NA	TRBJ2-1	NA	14	CASSVGGTRDEQFF	TGTGCCAGCAGCGTCGGCGGGACGAGGGATGAGCAGTTCTTC
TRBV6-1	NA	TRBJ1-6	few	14	CASSDRGERSPLHF	TGTGCCAGCAGTGATCGGGGGGAGAGGTCACCCCTCCACTTT
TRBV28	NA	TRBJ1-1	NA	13	CASRYPVDTEAFF	TGTGCCAGCAGGTACCCAGTTGACACTGAAGCTTTCTTT
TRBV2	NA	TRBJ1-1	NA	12	CASSTQGPEAFF	TGTGCCAGCAGTACCCAGGGCCCTGAAGCTTTCTTT
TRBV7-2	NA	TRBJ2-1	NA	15	CASSLGASTYNEQFF	TGTGCCAGCAGCTTAGGAGCTTCCACCTACAATGAGCAGTTCTTC
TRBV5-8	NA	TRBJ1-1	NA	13	CASSLLGGIEAFF	TGTGCCAGCAGCCTTCTGGGGGGCATTGAAGCTTTCTTT
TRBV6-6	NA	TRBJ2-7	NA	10	CASRGTEQYF	TGTGCCAGCAGAGGGACGGAGCAGTACTTC
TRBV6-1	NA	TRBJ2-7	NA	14	CASSEEPAPYEQYF	TGTGCCAGCAGTGAAGAGCCTGCTCCCTACGAGCAGTACTTC
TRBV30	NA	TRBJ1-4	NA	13	CAWSAGPYEKLFF	TGTGCCTGGAGTGCGGGACCTTATGAAAAACTGTTTTTT
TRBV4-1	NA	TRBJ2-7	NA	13	CASSQGGLYEQYF	TGCGCCAGCAGCCAAGGTGGGCTCTACGAGCAGTACTTC
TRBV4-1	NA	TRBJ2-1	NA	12	CASSQAYNEQFF	TGCGCCAGCAGCCAAGCGTACAATGAGCAGTTCTTC
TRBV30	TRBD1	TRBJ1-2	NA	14	CAFLAIGGESGYTF	TGTGCCTTCTTGGCGATAGGGGGCGAGAGTGGCTACACCTTC
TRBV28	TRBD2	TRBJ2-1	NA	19	CASSSPGHLAGVSYNEQFF	TGTGCCAGCAGTTCACCGGGACACTTAGCGGGAGTCTCCTACAATGAGCAGTTCTTC
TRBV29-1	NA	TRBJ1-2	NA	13	CSVEPAGSYGYTF	TGCAGCGTTGAACCGGCAGGGTCCTATGGCTACACCTTC
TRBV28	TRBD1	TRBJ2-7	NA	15	CASRTQGAETYEQYF	TGTGCCAGCAGGACCCAGGGGGCCGAGACCTACGAGCAGTACTTC
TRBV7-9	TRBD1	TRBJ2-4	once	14	CASSSTGARDIQYF	TGTGCCAGCAGCTCAACAGGGGCGAGGGACATTCAGTACTTC
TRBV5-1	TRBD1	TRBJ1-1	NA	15	CASSLGQGANTEAFF	TGCGCCAGCAGCTTGGGGCAGGGGGCCAACACTGAAGCTTTCTTT
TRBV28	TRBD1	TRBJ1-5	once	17	CASSLSGTGYSNQPQHF	TGTGCCAGCAGTTTATCTGGGACAGGCTATAGCAATCAGCCCCAGCATTTT
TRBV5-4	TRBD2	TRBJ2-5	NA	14	CASSVGLAKETQYF	TGTGCCAGCAGCGTGGGACTAGCGAAGGAGACCCAGTACTTC
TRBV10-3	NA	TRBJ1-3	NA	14	CAISRALSGNTIYF	TGTGCCATCAGCCGGGCCCTCTCTGGAAACACCATATATTTT
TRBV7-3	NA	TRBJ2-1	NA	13	CASSQGPSNEQFF	TGTGCCAGCAGCCAGGGGCCCAGCAATGAGCAGTTCTTC
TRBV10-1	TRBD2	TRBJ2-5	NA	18	CASRPVTRAGPDQETQYF	TGCGCCAGCAGGCCGGTAACAAGAGCGGGACCCGATCAAGAGACCCAGTACTTC
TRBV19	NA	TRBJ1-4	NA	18	CASSSPTPAGKPNEKLFF	TGTGCCAGTAGTTCCCCGACCCCGGCGGGGAAACCTAATGAAAAACTGTTTTTT
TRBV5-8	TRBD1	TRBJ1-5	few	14	CASSSGQGNQPQHF	TGTGCCAGCAGCTCAGGACAGGGGAATCAGCCCCAGCATTTT
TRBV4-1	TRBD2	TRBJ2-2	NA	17	CASSQDSETSGSGELFF	TGCGCCAGCAGCCAAGATTCTGAGACTAGCGGGTCTGGGGAGCTGTTTTTT
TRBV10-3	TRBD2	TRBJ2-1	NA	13	CAISDRTSLEQFF	TGTGCCATCAGTGACCGGACTAGCCTTGAGCAGTTCTTC
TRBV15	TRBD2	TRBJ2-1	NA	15	CATSRGGEGINEQFF	TGTGCCACCAGCAGAGGGGGGGAGGGGATCAATGAGCAGTTCTTC
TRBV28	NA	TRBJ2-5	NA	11	CASSFGETQYF	TGTGCCAGCAGTTTCGGAGAGACCCAGTACTTC
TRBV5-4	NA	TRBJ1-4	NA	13	CASGAGIKEKLFF	TGTGCCAGCGGGGCAGGGATAAAGGAAAAACTGTTTTTT
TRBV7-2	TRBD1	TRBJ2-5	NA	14	CASSLRDRQETQYF	TGTGCCAGCAGCCTCCGGGACAGACAAGAGACCCAGTACTTC
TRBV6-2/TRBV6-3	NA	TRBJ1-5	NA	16	CASSYPRRQGDQPQHF	TGTGCCAGCAGTTACCCCCGAAGGCAGGGAGATCAGCCCCAGCATTTT